The 3 T cell receptor beta chains in this list originate from one sample, sequenced in a study of identical twins. TCRdb re-analysed the 5' RACE reads in MiXCR, keeping a single row per CDR3 protein. The sample has roughly 470,000 distinct CDR3 sequences; approximately 14% are singletons. These data were likewise used in another study, on yellow fever vaccine responses in identical twins.

The sequenced sample consisted of CD4+ T cells sorted from blood. The receptor source for this set is a woman aged 18-29 years in good health.

Only one count was recorded for this clonotype. The V gene is TRBV7-2, the J gene TRBJ2-7; a weak D match, TRBD2 (6 bases). The CDR3 contains 13 residues. Germline lookup yields CDR1 SGHTA and CDR2 FQGNSA. The ends were cut back, 8 bases at V and 0 bases at J, with 11 bases in the middle. As DNA, the CDR3 is TGTGCCAGCGGGGGGACCGTCTCCTACGAGCAGTACTTC. Its translation: CASGGTVSYEQYF.

This clonotype has only a few counts. The chain carries TRBV19 and TRBJ2-1, with TRBD1 as a possible D gene (6 bases). In germline, CDR1 is LNHDA, CDR2 SQIVND (reference sequence). V was shortened by 5 bases and J by 8 bases, with 13 bases between the two germline ends. The length of the CDR3 is 13 residues. In nucleotides, the CDR3 is TGTGCCAGTAGTTCATCCTCAGGGGATGAGCAGTTCTTC. This sequence encodes CASSSSSGDEQFF.

This clonotype showed up just a few times. The chain couples TRBV9 to TRBJ1-1; no firm D call. Trimming took off 3 bases at V and 1 base at J, with 10 bases between the two ends. The CDR3 has 14 residues. Germline V lookup: CDR1 SGDLS, CDR2 YYNGEE. The CDR3 reads CASSDGDGNTEAFF. Here the CDR3 DNA reads TGTGCCAGCAGCGATGGGGATGGGAACACTGAAGCTTTCTTT.